Listed below are T cell receptor beta chains from one sample, sequenced in a study of shared clonotypes between healthy human individuals. Profiling relied on immunoSEQ multiplex PCR, and the TCRdb table lists in-frame clones only, not all of them. The sample yields about a million clones, approximately 80% seen once. The specimen sequenced was memory CD4+ T cells from PBMCs. The receptors were gathered from a man between 18 and 35 years old in good health. Some clones in this sample may be carry-over from other donors' samples. CDR3s include the opening cysteine and the closing phenylalanine or tryptophan. D genes are given only for firm matches. Rows give clone size only sometimes, using once, few, many, or a class for an expanded clone.

>once|TRBJ1-3|NA|TRBV6-4
CASSDEAFQEQNTIYF
TGTGCCAGCAGTGACGAGGCCTTCCAGGAGCAGAACACCATATATTTT
>NA|TRBJ2-1|TRBD2|TRBV9
CASSTPPGTSGSVSYNEQFF
TGTGCCAGCAGCACTCCTCCGGGGACTAGCGGGAGCGTTTCCTACAATGAGCAGTTCTTC
>NA|TRBJ2-1|TRBD2|TRBV13
CASSLTSGSYNEQFF
TGTGCCAGCAGCTTAACTAGCGGGAGCTACAATGAGCAGTTCTTC
>NA|TRBJ2-2|NA|TRBV28
CASSSPTPGKPGELFF
TGTGCCAGCAGCTCCCCGACTCCGGGAAAACCGGGGGAGCTGTTTTTT
>few|TRBJ2-7|NA|TRBV10-3
CAISDSRPIASEQYF
TGTGCCATCAGCGATTCGAGGCCCATCGCATCCGAGCAGTACTTC
>NA|TRBJ1-4|NA|TRBV5-4
CASSLGVVGKLFF
TGTGCCAGCAGCTTGGGAGTGGTTGGAAAACTGTTTTTT
>NA|TRBJ1-4|NA|TRBV19
CASTPTGRNEKLFF
TGTGCCAGTACCCCGACAGGTCGGAATGAAAAACTGTTTTTT
>NA|TRBJ1-2|NA|TRBV18
CASSPLRGAAVSYGYTF
TGTGCCAGCTCACCACTACGGGGGGCGGCCGTATCCTATGGCTACACCTTC
>NA|TRBJ1-2|NA|TRBV5-1
CASSLASGGYYGYTF
TGCGCCAGCAGCTTGGCCTCTGGGGGCTATTATGGCTACACCTTC
>once|TRBJ2-1|TRBD2|TRBV30
CAWSLGLASDEQFF
TGTGCCTGGAGTTTAGGACTAGCTAGCGATGAGCAGTTCTTC
>NA|TRBJ1-2|NA|TRBV28
CASSFRALEDTF
TGTGCCAGCAGTTTCAGGGCCCTGGAAGACACCTTC
>NA|TRBJ1-1|NA|TRBV5-1
CASSLVGSNTEAFF
TGCGCCAGCAGCTTGGTGGGCAGTAACACTGAAGCTTTCTTT
>NA|TRBJ2-3|NA|TRBV11-2
CASSSLGWGDTQYF
TGTGCCAGCAGCTCCCTCGGCTGGGGAGATACGCAGTATTTT
>NA|TRBJ2-3|TRBD2|TRBV5-6
CASSLTGLAGTQYF
TGTGCCAGCAGCCTAACTGGACTAGCTGGTACGCAGTATTTT
>many|TRBJ1-1|NA|TRBV30
CAWGPGNTEAFF
TGTGCCTGGGGCCCAGGGAACACTGAAGCTTTCTTT
>NA|TRBJ2-7|NA|TRBV4-3
CASSQEGRDSYEQYF
TGCGCCAGCAGCCAAGAGGGACGCGACTCCTACGAGCAGTACTTC
>NA|TRBJ2-2|TRBD1|TRBV6-6
CASSRPGQGNTGELFF
TGTGCCAGCAGCCGACCGGGACAGGGCAACACCGGGGAGCTGTTTTTT
>NA|TRBJ2-7|NA|TRBV2
CASSEASGVGEQYF
TGTGCCAGCAGTGAAGCTAGCGGTGTGGGGGAGCAGTACTTC
>NA|TRBJ2-1|TRBD2|TRBV30
CAWSAQLTRGDEQFF
TGTGCCTGGAGTGCCCAATTGACACGGGGGGATGAGCAGTTCTTC
>NA|TRBJ2-7|TRBD1|TRBV5-6
CASSLRDSSYEQYF
TGTGCCAGCAGCCTACGGGACAGCTCCTACGAGCAGTACTTC
>NA|TRBJ1-6|NA|TRBV28
CASRTGTTGSPLHF
TGTGCCAGCAGGACCGGGACCACGGGCTCACCCCTCCACTTT
>NA|TRBJ2-7|NA|TRBV18
CASSTLARGLDEQYF
TGTGCCAGCTCTACCCTAGCAAGGGGACTTGACGAGCAGTACTTC
>NA|TRBJ2-7|NA|TRBV15
CATSREQSSSYEQYF
TGTGCCACCAGCAGAGAACAGTCAAGCTCCTACGAGCAGTACTTC
>NA|TRBJ2-1|TRBD2|TRBV7-3
CASSLMATSGSRNEQFF
TGTGCCAGCAGCTTAATGGCGACTAGCGGGAGCCGCAATGAGCAGTTCTTC
>NA|TRBJ2-6|NA|TRBV11-2
CASSFRDRGFSGANVLTF
TGTGCCAGCAGCTTTAGGGACCGAGGTTTCTCTGGGGCCAACGTCCTGACTTTC
>NA|TRBJ1-4|NA|TRBV15
CATSRAEGVTGNEKLFF
TGTGCCACCAGCAGAGCAGAGGGGGTTACGGGTAATGAAAAACTGTTTTTT
>once|TRBJ2-7|NA|TRBV6-1
CASNKDTYYEQYF
TGTGCCAGCAATAAGGACACGTACTACGAGCAGTACTTC
>NA|TRBJ1-5|TRBD1|TRBV10-2
CASGGQGANQPQHF
TGCGCCAGCGGGGGACAGGGGGCGAATCAGCCCCAGCATTTT
>NA|TRBJ2-1|TRBD2|TRBV4-2
CASSRSRGLAGSEQFF
TGTGCCAGCAGCCGATCGAGGGGACTAGCGGGAAGTGAGCAGTTCTTC
>once|TRBJ1-1|NA|TRBV5-4
CASSLGGRTEAFF
TGTGCCAGCAGCTTGGGGGGGCGGACTGAAGCTTTCTTT
>NA|TRBJ2-1|NA|TRBV6-1
CASRKTWDEQFF
TGTGCCAGCAGGAAGACGTGGGATGAGCAGTTCTTC
>NA|TRBJ2-1|NA|TRBV4-1
CASSLTRNEQFF
TGCGCCAGCAGCCTAACACGCAATGAGCAGTTCTTC
>NA|TRBJ2-2|NA|TRBV28
CASTGTGHPANTGELFF
TGTGCCAGCACCGGGACCGGACACCCAGCGAACACCGGGGAGCTGTTTTTT
>NA|TRBJ1-1|NA|TRBV7-3
CASSPTGGDTEAFF
TGTGCCAGCAGCCCCACGGGGGGAGACACTGAAGCTTTCTTT
>few|TRBJ1-1|NA|TRBV11-3
CASSSRSGAEAFF
TGTGCCAGCAGCTCGCGTTCAGGGGCTGAAGCTTTCTTT
>NA|TRBJ2-3|NA|TRBV18
CASSPPGVFTDTQYF
TGTGCCAGCTCACCACCCGGGGTGTTCACAGATACGCAGTATTTT
>NA|TRBJ1-5|NA|TRBV28
CASSFVRPSNQPQHF
TGTGCCAGCAGTTTCGTACGGCCTAGCAATCAGCCCCAGCATTTT
>few|TRBJ2-3|TRBD1|TRBV7-2
CASSLGRGTGDRTQYF
TGTGCCAGCAGCTTAGGTAGAGGGACAGGGGATCGCACGCAGTATTTT
>NA|TRBJ2-5|NA|TRBV4-2
CASSQVGGVQETQYF
TGTGCCAGCAGCCAAGTGGGTGGAGTACAAGAGACCCAGTACTTC
>once|TRBJ2-2|TRBD2|TRBV11-3
CASSLEPGLAGGPNTGELFF
TGTGCCAGCAGCTTAGAGCCGGGACTAGCGGGAGGGCCGAACACCGGGGAGCTGTTTTTT
>NA|TRBJ1-3|TRBD1|TRBV6-6
CASSWGGQVGNTIYF
TGTGCCAGCAGTTGGGGGGGACAGGTGGGGAATACCATATATTTT
>many|TRBJ1-2|TRBD1|TRBV13
CASSRTQGTSYTF
TGTGCCAGCAGCCGTACACAGGGGACGAGCTACACCTTC
>NA|TRBJ2-2|NA|TRBV18
CASSPGAGELFF
TGTGCCAGCTCACCAGGTGCCGGGGAGCTGTTTTTT
>NA|TRBJ1-2|TRBD1|TRBV29-1
CSANRGLNYGYTF
TGCAGCGCCAACAGGGGGCTTAACTATGGCTACACCTTC
>NA|TRBJ2-7|NA|TRBV11-2
CASSFVRSSYEQYF
TGTGCCAGCAGCTTCGTAAGAAGCTCCTACGAGCAGTACTTC
>NA|TRBJ1-5|NA|TRBV5-6
CASSLGARPVQPQHF
TGTGCCAGCAGCTTGGGCGCTCGACCCGTTCAGCCCCAGCATTTT
>once|TRBJ2-1|NA|TRBV7-9
CASSPGHNEQFF
TGTGCCAGCAGCCCGGGCCACAATGAGCAGTTCTTC
>many|TRBJ1-5|TRBD1|TRBV28
CASISGTGHQPQHF
TGTGCCAGCATCTCCGGGACAGGGCACCAGCCCCAGCATTTT
>few|TRBJ2-5|NA|TRBV18
CASSPDLGTQYF
TGTGCCAGCTCACCAGACCTCGGGACCCAGTACTTC
>NA|TRBJ2-7|TRBD2|TRBV11-1
CASSATSGTEQYF
TGTGCCAGCAGCGCGACTAGCGGAACAGAGCAGTACTTC
>NA|TRBJ1-4|NA|TRBV5-1
CASSDEGRGTNEKLFF
TGCGCCAGCAGCGACGAAGGCAGGGGAACTAATGAAAAACTGTTTTTT
>NA|TRBJ1-3|TRBD1|TRBV30
CAWGPGTDIFSGNTIYF
TGTGCCTGGGGACCCGGGACAGACATTTTCTCTGGAAACACCATATATTTT
>many|TRBJ2-7|NA|TRBV7-8
CASSGLALHHEQYF
TGTGCCAGCAGCGGGCTAGCGCTTCACCACGAGCAGTACTTC